Below, one T cell receptor (beta chain) is given with its context. Its antigen is unknown. Sequenced by immunoSEQ multiplex PCR; TCRdb stores in-frame clones only, minus some. The sample holds roughly 66,000 clones, around 86% seen once. The record originates from a study of OX40 agonist ivuxolimab in advanced cancers. About the research overall: Every patient in dose escalation had hepatocellular carcinoma, melanoma, renal cell or head and neck cancer.

Notes on the study in general: The study did not work out the antigen specificity of the expanded peripheral T cells.

Trimming left V 6 bases short and J 0 bases short, with 13 bases between. CDR3 size: 15 residues. Germline CDR1 MDHEN, CDR2 SYDVKM. The sequenced sample was CD4+ or CD8+ T cells sorted from blood, obtained in a trial of the OX40 agonist ivuxolimab. The J gene is TRBJ2-3, the V gene TRBV28, with D possibly being TRBD1 (6 bases). The origin of this receptor is an adult with an advanced solid tumor such as melanoma, head and neck, liver or kidney cancer. The CDR3 reads CASRGYRDSTDTQYF. The CDR3 DNA follows: TGTGCCAGCAGGGGGTACAGGGACAGCACAGATACGCAGTATTTT. Full variable domain (remainder filled in from reference TRBV28 and TRBJ2-3): DVKVTQSSRYLVKRTGEKVFLECVQDMDHENMFWYRQDPGLGLRLIYFSYDVKMKEKGDIPEGYSVSREKKERFSLILESASTNQTSMYLCASRGYRDSTDTQYFGPGTRLTVL.